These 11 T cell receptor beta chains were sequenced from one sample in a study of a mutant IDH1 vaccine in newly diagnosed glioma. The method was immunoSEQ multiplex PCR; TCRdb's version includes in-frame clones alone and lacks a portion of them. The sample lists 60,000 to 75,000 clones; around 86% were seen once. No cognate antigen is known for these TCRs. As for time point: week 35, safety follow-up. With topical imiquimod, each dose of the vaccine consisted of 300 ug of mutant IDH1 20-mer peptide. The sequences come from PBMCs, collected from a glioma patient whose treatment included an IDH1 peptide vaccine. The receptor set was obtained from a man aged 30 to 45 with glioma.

This chain's CDR3 is CASSLTGRDEQYF. As DNA, the CDR3 is TGTGCCAGCAGTTTAACAGGGAGGGACGAGCAGTACTTC. This chain connects TRBV27 to TRBJ2-7; tentative D call: TRBD2 (7 bases). Per germline, CDR1 MNHEY and CDR2 SMNVEV (reference sequence). Between the trimmed V and J ends, which lost 2 bases and 5 bases, there was a span of 10 bases. This CDR3 region has 13 residues.

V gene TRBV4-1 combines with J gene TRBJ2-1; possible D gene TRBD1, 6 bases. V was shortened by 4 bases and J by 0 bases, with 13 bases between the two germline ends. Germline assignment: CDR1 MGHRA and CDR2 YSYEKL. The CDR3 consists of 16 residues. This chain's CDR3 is CASSPFGQSSYNEQFF. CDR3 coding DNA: TGCGCCAGCAGCCCCTTCGGACAGAGCTCCTACAATGAGCAGTTCTTC.

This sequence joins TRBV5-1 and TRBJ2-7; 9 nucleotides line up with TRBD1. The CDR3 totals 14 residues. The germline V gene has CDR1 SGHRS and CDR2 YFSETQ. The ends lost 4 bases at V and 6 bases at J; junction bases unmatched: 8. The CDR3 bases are TGCGCCAGCAGCGGGGGGACAGGGAACTCCGAGCAGTACTTC. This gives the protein CASSGGTGNSEQYF.

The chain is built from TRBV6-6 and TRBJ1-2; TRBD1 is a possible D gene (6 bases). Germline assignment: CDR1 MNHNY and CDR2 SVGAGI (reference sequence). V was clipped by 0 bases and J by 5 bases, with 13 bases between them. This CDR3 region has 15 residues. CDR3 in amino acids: CASSYSIPQGYGYTF. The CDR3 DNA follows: TGTGCCAGCAGTTACTCGATTCCCCAGGGGTATGGCTACACCTTC.

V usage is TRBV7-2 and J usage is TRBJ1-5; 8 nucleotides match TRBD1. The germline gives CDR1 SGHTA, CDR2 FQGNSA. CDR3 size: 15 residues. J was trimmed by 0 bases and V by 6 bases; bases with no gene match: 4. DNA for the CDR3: TGTGCCAGCAGACAACAGGGGGTTAGCAATCAGCCCCAGCATTTT. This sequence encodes CASRQQGVSNQPQHF.

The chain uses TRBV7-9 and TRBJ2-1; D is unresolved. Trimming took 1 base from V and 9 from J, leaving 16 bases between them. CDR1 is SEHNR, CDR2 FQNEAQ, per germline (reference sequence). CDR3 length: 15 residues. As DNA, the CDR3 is TGTGCCAGCAGCTTAGATGTCTCCGTCAGAGCTGAGCAGTTCTTC. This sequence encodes CASSLDVSVRAEQFF.

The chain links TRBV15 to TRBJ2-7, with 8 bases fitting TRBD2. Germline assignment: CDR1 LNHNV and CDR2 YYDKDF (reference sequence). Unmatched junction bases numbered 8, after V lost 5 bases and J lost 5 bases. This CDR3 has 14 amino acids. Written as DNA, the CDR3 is TGTGCCACCAGCCGGGGGGGATGGGGCCACGAGCAGTACTTC. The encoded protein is CATSRGGWGHEQYF.

The CDR3 nucleotides are TGTGCCAGCAGCCTAGACCCGACCGCTAACTATGGCTACACCTTC. Protein sequence: CASSLDPTANYGYTF. The chain couples TRBV5-4 to TRBJ1-2; D not resolved. Per germline, CDR1 SGHNT and CDR2 YYREEE (reference sequence). Between the trimmed V and J ends, which lost 4 bases and 0 bases, there was a span of 13 bases. The length of the CDR3 is 15 residues.

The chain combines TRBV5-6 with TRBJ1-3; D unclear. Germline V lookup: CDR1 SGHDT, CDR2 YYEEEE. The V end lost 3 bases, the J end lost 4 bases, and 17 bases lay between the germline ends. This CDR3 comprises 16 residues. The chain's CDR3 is CASSSKKRGEGNTIYF. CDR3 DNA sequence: TGTGCCAGCAGCTCCAAAAAGCGGGGAGAAGGAAACACCATATATTTT.

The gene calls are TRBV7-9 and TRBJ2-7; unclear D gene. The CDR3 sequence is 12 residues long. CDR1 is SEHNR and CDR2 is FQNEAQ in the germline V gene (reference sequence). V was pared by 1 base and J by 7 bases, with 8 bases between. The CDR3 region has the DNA TGTGCCAGCAGCTTAGGCCGCTGGGAGCAGTACTTC. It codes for CASSLGRWEQYF.

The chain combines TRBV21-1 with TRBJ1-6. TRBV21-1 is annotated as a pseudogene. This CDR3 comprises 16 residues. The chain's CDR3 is CASTRCPGDYNSPLHF. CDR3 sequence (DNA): TGTGCCAGCACGAGATGTCCGGGAGACTATAATTCACCCCTCCACTTT.